The rows below give T cell receptor beta chains drawn from one sample of a study of T cell repertoires in cytomegalovirus infection. TCRdb ran MiXCR on the reads and lists one entry per CDR3 protein. The data contain over 300,000 distinct CDR3 sequences, 15% to 20% of them seen just once; the ten biggest clones take up 12%. Sequencing used PBMCs. The source is a human donor in good health (CMV status not recorded). Some clones in this sample may be carry-over from other donors' samples. CDR3s include the opening cysteine and the closing phenylalanine or tryptophan. D genes are given only for firm matches. A clone size is listed for some rows: how often the clone was seen (once, few, many), or a class if it is expanded.

clone_size: NA; d_call: TRBD1; j_call: TRBJ2-4; v_call: TRBV20-1; cdr3_nt: TGCAGTGCTAACCCCGTGGTGGGACAGGGATTTGTAGCCAAAAACATTCAGTACTTC; cdr3_aa: CSANPVVGQGFVAKNIQYF
clone_size: NA; d_call: NA; j_call: TRBJ2-5; v_call: TRBV2; cdr3_nt: TGTGCCAGCAGCTTCAGGGTAGGGTGGGAGACCCAGTACTTC; cdr3_aa: CASSFRVGWETQYF
clone_size: NA; d_call: TRBD2; j_call: TRBJ2-5; v_call: TRBV20-1; cdr3_nt: TGCAGTGCTAGAGCTAGCGGGGGGAGGGAGACCCAGTACTTC; cdr3_aa: CSARASGGRETQYF
clone_size: NA; d_call: TRBD1; j_call: TRBJ2-1; v_call: TRBV6-6; cdr3_nt: TGTGCCAGCAGCCTTTACGGGACAGGGATGTACAATGAGCAGTTCTTC; cdr3_aa: CASSLYGTGMYNEQFF
clone_size: few; d_call: NA; j_call: TRBJ2-3; v_call: TRBV7-3; cdr3_nt: TGTGCCAGCAGCCGGTATTCTTCACCGGATACGCAGTATTTT; cdr3_aa: CASSRYSSPDTQYF
clone_size: few; d_call: NA; j_call: TRBJ2-1; v_call: TRBV28; cdr3_nt: TGTGCCAGCAGCCCCCCGGTGGACAATGAGCAGTTCTTC; cdr3_aa: CASSPPVDNEQFF
clone_size: few; d_call: NA; j_call: TRBJ2-2; v_call: TRBV2; cdr3_nt: TGTGCCAGCACCCTAACCCCACTAGTGAGCGGGGAGCTGTTTTTT; cdr3_aa: CASTLTPLVSGELFF
clone_size: many; d_call: NA; j_call: TRBJ2-7; v_call: TRBV7-2; cdr3_nt: TGTGCCAGCAGCTTAGGCAGGGTAGGATACGAGCAGTACTTC; cdr3_aa: CASSLGRVGYEQYF
clone_size: many; d_call: TRBD2; j_call: TRBJ2-3; v_call: TRBV7-2; cdr3_nt: TGTGCCAGCAGACTCTCCGGGGGGACGCAGTATTTT; cdr3_aa: CASRLSGGTQYF
clone_size: few; d_call: NA; j_call: TRBJ1-6; v_call: TRBV20-1; cdr3_nt: TGCAGTGCTAACGGCCTATATAATTCACCCCTCCACTTT; cdr3_aa: CSANGLYNSPLHF
clone_size: many; d_call: TRBD1; j_call: TRBJ2-1; v_call: TRBV7-2; cdr3_nt: TGTGCCAGCAGCACAGACAGGGGAGCTGAGCAGTTCTTC; cdr3_aa: CASSTDRGAEQFF
clone_size: many; d_call: NA; j_call: TRBJ2-3; v_call: TRBV5-4; cdr3_nt: TGTGCCAGCAGCTTACGAGGGGACCGGAGCACAGATACGCAGTATTTT; cdr3_aa: CASSLRGDRSTDTQYF
clone_size: few; d_call: TRBD2; j_call: TRBJ2-5; v_call: TRBV12-3/TRBV12-4; cdr3_nt: TGTGCCAGCAGGGATAGCGGGGCCCTCTCAGAGACCCAGTACTTC; cdr3_aa: CASRDSGALSETQYF
clone_size: NA; d_call: NA; j_call: TRBJ2-7; v_call: TRBV7-9; cdr3_nt: TGTGCCAGCAGCTCTGGACTTGGAGAGCAGTACTTC; cdr3_aa: CASSSGLGEQYF
clone_size: few; d_call: NA; j_call: TRBJ1-1; v_call: TRBV7-9; cdr3_nt: TGTGCCAGCAGCTCTCGGGGTGGCACTGAAGCTTTCTTT; cdr3_aa: CASSSRGGTEAFF
clone_size: many; d_call: NA; j_call: TRBJ2-1; v_call: TRBV7-9; cdr3_nt: TGTGCCAGCAGCTTATCGGGGGGCCACGCCGCGGAGCAGTTCTTC; cdr3_aa: CASSLSGGHAAEQFF
clone_size: many; d_call: TRBD1; j_call: TRBJ2-3; v_call: TRBV7-9; cdr3_nt: TGTGCCAGCAGCTTACGACAGGGGTTGAGGGCTAGCACAGATACGCAGTATTTT; cdr3_aa: CASSLRQGLRASTDTQYF
clone_size: NA; d_call: NA; j_call: TRBJ2-2; v_call: TRBV2; cdr3_nt: TGTGCCAGCAGTGAAGCGGGTCACAGGGCGAACACCGGGGAGCTGTTTTTT; cdr3_aa: CASSEAGHRANTGELFF
clone_size: few; d_call: NA; j_call: TRBJ1-3; v_call: TRBV5-5; cdr3_nt: TGTGCCAGCAGCTTGGGGTCCTCCAATGGAAACACCATATATTTT; cdr3_aa: CASSLGSSNGNTIYF
clone_size: few; d_call: NA; j_call: TRBJ2-1; v_call: TRBV7-3; cdr3_nt: TGTGCCAGCAGCTTAGGTGGCAGGGCCACCTACAATGAGCAGTTCTTC; cdr3_aa: CASSLGGRATYNEQFF
clone_size: many; d_call: NA; j_call: TRBJ1-6; v_call: TRBV12-3/TRBV12-4; cdr3_nt: TGTGCCAGCAGTTTGGCCCAGAGGAATTCACCCCTCCACTTT; cdr3_aa: CASSLAQRNSPLHF
clone_size: NA; d_call: NA; j_call: TRBJ2-7; v_call: TRBV27; cdr3_nt: TGTGCCAGCAGTTCGACAGTCTACGAGCAGTACTTC; cdr3_aa: CASSSTVYEQYF
clone_size: many; d_call: NA; j_call: TRBJ1-1; v_call: TRBV3-1; cdr3_nt: TGTGCCAGCAGCCAAGCGGCGACTGGAGCTTTCTTT; cdr3_aa: CASSQAATGAFF
clone_size: many; d_call: TRBD1; j_call: TRBJ2-1; v_call: TRBV7-9; cdr3_nt: TGTGCCAGCAGCTTACCCGGGACAGGGGCCAATGAGCAGTTCTTC; cdr3_aa: CASSLPGTGANEQFF
clone_size: few; d_call: NA; j_call: TRBJ2-2; v_call: TRBV7-4; cdr3_nt: TGTGCCAGCAGCCCTTGGGGGGGGGGGCCGAACACCGGGGAGCTGTTTTTT; cdr3_aa: CASSPWGGGPNTGELFF
clone_size: NA; d_call: NA; j_call: TRBJ2-3; v_call: TRBV10-3; cdr3_nt: TGTGCCATCAGCGGCAGGGAAACAGATACGCAGTATTTT; cdr3_aa: CAISGRETDTQYF
clone_size: many; d_call: NA; j_call: TRBJ1-3; v_call: TRBV7-2; cdr3_nt: TGTGCCAGCAGCTTTGCAGGAGGAAACACCATATATTTT; cdr3_aa: CASSFAGGNTIYF
clone_size: many; d_call: NA; j_call: TRBJ2-3; v_call: TRBV6-1; cdr3_nt: TGTGCCAGCAACTCCTACGGGGATGCTACGCAGTATTTT; cdr3_aa: CASNSYGDATQYF